The present entry profiles one T cell receptor (beta chain) with its context. Its antigen remains unidentified. These data originate in a study of cytomegalovirus exposure and HLA in healthy donors. Primers for the PCR totalled 60 Vbeta and 13 Jbeta. Using immunoSEQ multiplex PCR, the repertoire was profiled, and TCRdb retains in-frame clones only, with some absent. Among fewer than 200,000 clones listed, 70% to 80% were seen once. Study-wide points: Later analysis revealed greater clonal expansion in HLA-associated TCR beta chains than in equally common others. In an earlier analysis, about 90% or about 30%: the productive usage of most TCR beta V segments. As a later analysis showed, a missense DCLRE1C variant was linked to trimming of TCR beta V- and J-genes.

This CDR3 has 14 residues. The J segment lost 5 bases and the V segment lost 2 bases, leaving 2 bases of the junction unmatched. The germline V gene encodes CDR1 MNHEY and CDR2 SVGAGI. Material for sequencing was PBMCs. V is TRBV6-5 and J is TRBJ2-7; 11 nucleotides agree with TRBD1. This clonotype was sampled from a woman aged 35 to 49 in good health and CMV-seronegative. DNA of the CDR3: TGTGCCAGCAGTTACCGGGACAGGGGGGACGAGCAGTACTTC. Its translation: CASSYRDRGDEQYF.